The rows below give T cell receptor beta chains drawn from one sample of a study of blood T cell repertoires in COVID-19. The protocol was immunoSEQ multiplex PCR, while the TCRdb copy is restricted to in-frame clones and leaves out a portion. This table holds approximately 94,000 clones, 80% to 95% found once. The specimen was peripheral blood. The receptors were sampled from a woman between 50 and 59 years old in a cohort sampled during active COVID-19. Both conserved end residues are part of each CDR3. Each record gives: J gene, D gene, V gene, clone size, CDR3 protein, CDR3 DNA. D genes are given only for firm matches. Only some rows state a clone size, as once, few, many or a class for expanded clones.

j_call: TRBJ1-4
d_call: .
v_call: TRBV6-6
clone_size: .
cdr3_aa: CASSRKGVTNEKLFF
cdr3_nt: TGTGCCAGCAGCAGGAAGGGGGTCACTAATGAAAAACTGTTTTTT

j_call: TRBJ2-2
d_call: .
v_call: TRBV5-4
clone_size: .
cdr3_aa: CASSLGRNTGELFF
cdr3_nt: TGTGCCAGCAGCTTAGGGAGGAACACCGGGGAGCTGTTTTTT

j_call: TRBJ2-5
d_call: .
v_call: TRBV5-1
clone_size: .
cdr3_aa: CASSLGRGSGETQYF
cdr3_nt: TGCGCCAGCAGCTTGGGCCGGGGGTCCGGTGAGACCCAGTACTTC

j_call: TRBJ2-3
d_call: .
v_call: TRBV5-1
clone_size: .
cdr3_aa: CASSLEPGRQDTQYF
cdr3_nt: TGCGCCAGCAGCTTGGAGCCTGGGCGACAAGATACGCAGTATTTT

j_call: TRBJ1-2
d_call: .
v_call: TRBV4-1
clone_size: once
cdr3_aa: CASSRAGADRQFYTF
cdr3_nt: TGCGCCAGCAGCCGAGCGGGGGCAGACCGTCAATTCTACACCTTC

j_call: TRBJ1-6
d_call: .
v_call: TRBV7-2
clone_size: few
cdr3_aa: CASSFRSRPGGPLHF
cdr3_nt: TGTGCCAGCAGTTTTAGAAGCAGGCCCGGGGGGCCCCTCCACTTT

j_call: TRBJ1-1
d_call: .
v_call: TRBV7-2
clone_size: .
cdr3_aa: CASSLVVGRAEAFF
cdr3_nt: TGTGCCAGCAGCTTAGTGGTGGGGAGAGCTGAAGCTTTCTTT

j_call: TRBJ2-3
d_call: .
v_call: TRBV5-1
clone_size: .
cdr3_aa: CASSLGGTSMVDTQYF
cdr3_nt: TGCGCCAGCAGCTTGGGAGGGACAAGCATGGTAGATACGCAGTATTTT

j_call: TRBJ2-1
d_call: TRBD2
v_call: TRBV29-1
clone_size: .
cdr3_aa: CSVAGVASGYNEQFF
cdr3_nt: TGCAGCGTCGCTGGCGTGGCTAGCGGGTACAATGAGCAGTTCTTC

j_call: TRBJ1-1
d_call: .
v_call: TRBV6-5
clone_size: once
cdr3_aa: CASSYTNDRTEAFF
cdr3_nt: TGTGCCAGCAGTTACACTAATGACAGGACTGAAGCTTTCTTT

j_call: TRBJ2-1
d_call: .
v_call: TRBV5-1
clone_size: once
cdr3_aa: CASRSLGGPYNEQFF
cdr3_nt: TGCGCCAGCAGAAGTTTAGGAGGTCCATACAATGAGCAGTTCTTC

j_call: TRBJ2-6
d_call: .
v_call: TRBV18
clone_size: .
cdr3_aa: CASSPRTARTGANVLTF
cdr3_nt: TGTGCCAGCTCACCACGGACAGCCCGAACTGGGGCCAACGTCCTGACTTTC

j_call: TRBJ2-1
d_call: .
v_call: TRBV12-3/TRBV12-4
clone_size: .
cdr3_aa: CASTYYNEQFF
cdr3_nt: TGTGCCAGCACCTATTACAATGAGCAGTTCTTC

j_call: TRBJ1-5
d_call: .
v_call: TRBV18
clone_size: .
cdr3_aa: CASSPVHSNQPQHF
cdr3_nt: TGTGCCAGCTCCCCAGTACATAGCAATCAGCCCCAGCATTTT

j_call: TRBJ2-1
d_call: .
v_call: TRBV12-2
clone_size: .
cdr3_aa: CASRTTKPGTSGRNEQFF
cdr3_nt: TGTGCAAGTCGCACCACTAAGCCCGGGACTAGCGGGAGAAATGAGCAGTTCTTC

j_call: TRBJ2-5
d_call: .
v_call: TRBV28
clone_size: .
cdr3_aa: CASRLGGVETQYF
cdr3_nt: TGTGCCAGCAGGCTAGGGGGGGTAGAGACCCAGTACTTC

j_call: TRBJ2-3
d_call: TRBD2
v_call: TRBV7-6
clone_size: .
cdr3_aa: CASSLASDGLAGTDTQYF
cdr3_nt: TGTGCCAGCAGCTTAGCTAGCGACGGGCTAGCGGGGACAGATACGCAGTATTTT

j_call: TRBJ2-3
d_call: TRBD2
v_call: TRBV11-3
clone_size: .
cdr3_aa: CASSLGLDGTDTQYF
cdr3_nt: TGTGCCAGCAGCTTGGGACTAGATGGCACAGATACGCAGTATTTT

j_call: TRBJ2-7
d_call: .
v_call: TRBV4-1
clone_size: .
cdr3_aa: CASSQTERQGYEQYF
cdr3_nt: TGCGCCAGCAGCCAGACGGAGCGTCAGGGTTACGAGCAGTACTTC

j_call: TRBJ2-7
d_call: .
v_call: TRBV10-3
clone_size: few
cdr3_aa: CAISESAAWRYEQYF
cdr3_nt: TGTGCCATCAGTGAGTCTGCCGCCTGGAGGTACGAGCAGTACTTC

j_call: TRBJ2-1
d_call: .
v_call: TRBV3-1/TRBV3-2
clone_size: .
cdr3_aa: CASSPTGFRQFF
cdr3_nt: TGTGCCAGCAGCCCTACAGGGTTTCGGCAGTTCTTC

j_call: TRBJ2-3
d_call: TRBD1
v_call: TRBV7-8
clone_size: .
cdr3_aa: CASSLDRDRFTDTQYF
cdr3_nt: TGTGCCAGCAGCCTCGACCGGGACAGATTCACAGATACGCAGTATTTT

j_call: TRBJ1-2
d_call: TRBD1
v_call: TRBV5-4
clone_size: .
cdr3_aa: CASSNGGQSSRGYTF
cdr3_nt: TGTGCCAGCAGCAATGGGGGACAGTCGTCGCGTGGCTACACCTTC

j_call: TRBJ1-4
d_call: .
v_call: TRBV10-2
clone_size: .
cdr3_aa: CASGGEAALGKLFF
cdr3_nt: TGCGCCAGCGGCGGGGAGGCGGCTTTGGGAAAACTGTTTTTT

j_call: TRBJ2-7
d_call: .
v_call: TRBV6-1
clone_size: once
cdr3_aa: CASSEAGPRATGQYF
cdr3_nt: TGTGCCAGCAGTGAAGCAGGGCCCAGGGCCACTGGGCAGTACTTC

j_call: TRBJ2-6
d_call: .
v_call: TRBV10-3
clone_size: .
cdr3_aa: CAISTTGANVLTF
cdr3_nt: TGTGCCATCAGCACTACTGGGGCCAACGTCCTGACTTTC

j_call: TRBJ1-5
d_call: .
v_call: TRBV15
clone_size: .
cdr3_aa: CATSRAGLAQHF
cdr3_nt: TGTGCCACCAGCAGAGCGGGTCTGGCCCAGCATTTT

j_call: TRBJ1-1
d_call: TRBD1
v_call: TRBV7-3
clone_size: .
cdr3_aa: CASSSQGVAEAFF
cdr3_nt: TGTGCCAGCAGCTCACAGGGGGTGGCTGAAGCTTTCTTT

j_call: TRBJ1-1
d_call: .
v_call: TRBV5-8
clone_size: .
cdr3_aa: CASSLVSGNTEAFF
cdr3_nt: TGTGCCAGCAGCTTGGTCAGTGGGAACACTGAAGCTTTCTTT

j_call: TRBJ2-1
d_call: TRBD2
v_call: TRBV7-3
clone_size: .
cdr3_aa: CASSISGGTYNEQFF
cdr3_nt: TGTGCCAGCAGCATTAGCGGGGGGACGTACAATGAGCAGTTCTTC

j_call: TRBJ2-7
d_call: TRBD1
v_call: TRBV6-2/TRBV6-3
clone_size: .
cdr3_aa: CASSSPGQGAYEQYF
cdr3_nt: TGTGCCAGCAGTTCCCCTGGACAGGGGGCTTACGAGCAGTACTTC

j_call: TRBJ1-3
d_call: .
v_call: TRBV5-1
clone_size: .
cdr3_aa: CASSLSGSGNTIYF
cdr3_nt: TGCGCCAGCAGCTTGAGCGGTTCGGGAAACACCATATATTTT

j_call: TRBJ1-1
d_call: TRBD1
v_call: TRBV7-9
clone_size: .
cdr3_aa: CASIQGSWTEAFF
cdr3_nt: TGTGCCAGCATACAGGGGAGTTGGACTGAAGCTTTCTTT

j_call: TRBJ1-5
d_call: .
v_call: TRBV28
clone_size: .
cdr3_aa: CASSSTVTAQHF
cdr3_nt: TGTGCCAGCAGTTCTACGGTCACGGCCCAGCATTTT

j_call: TRBJ2-7
d_call: TRBD1
v_call: TRBV18
clone_size: once
cdr3_aa: CASSPPSATGVGEQYF
cdr3_nt: TGTGCCAGCTCACCCCCTTCTGCGACAGGGGTCGGTGAGCAGTACTTC

j_call: TRBJ2-7
d_call: .
v_call: TRBV6-6
clone_size: once
cdr3_aa: CASSPSYSGRSETYEQYF
cdr3_nt: TGTGCCAGCAGTCCCAGTTACTCGGGTCGGTCCGAAACCTACGAGCAGTACTTC

j_call: TRBJ1-1
d_call: .
v_call: TRBV10-1
clone_size: .
cdr3_aa: CASSESIGRGRTEAFF
cdr3_nt: TGCGCCAGCAGTGAGTCTATTGGCAGGGGCAGAACTGAAGCTTTCTTT

j_call: TRBJ1-5
d_call: .
v_call: TRBV4-1
clone_size: few
cdr3_aa: CASSPWYQATDQPQHF
cdr3_nt: TGCGCCAGCAGCCCTTGGTATCAGGCCACAGATCAGCCCCAGCATTTT

j_call: TRBJ1-4
d_call: .
v_call: TRBV29-1
clone_size: .
cdr3_aa: CSVGGRGKDREKLFF
cdr3_nt: TGCAGCGTTGGGGGCAGGGGTAAGGATCGGGAAAAACTGTTTTTT